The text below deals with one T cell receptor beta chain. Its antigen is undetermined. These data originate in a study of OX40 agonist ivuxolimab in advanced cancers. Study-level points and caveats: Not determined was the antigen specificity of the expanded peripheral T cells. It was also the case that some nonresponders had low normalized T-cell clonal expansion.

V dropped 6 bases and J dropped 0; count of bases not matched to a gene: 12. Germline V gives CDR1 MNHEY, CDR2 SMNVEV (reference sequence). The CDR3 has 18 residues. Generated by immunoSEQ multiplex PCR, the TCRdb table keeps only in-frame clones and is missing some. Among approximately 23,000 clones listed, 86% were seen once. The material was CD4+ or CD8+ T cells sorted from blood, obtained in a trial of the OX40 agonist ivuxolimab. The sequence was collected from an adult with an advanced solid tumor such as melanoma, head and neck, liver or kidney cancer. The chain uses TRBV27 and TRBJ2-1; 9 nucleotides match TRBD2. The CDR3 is CASRSGRPRESSYNEQFF. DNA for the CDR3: TGTGCCAGCAGGAGCGGGAGGCCTCGAGAAAGCTCCTACAATGAGCAGTTCTTC.